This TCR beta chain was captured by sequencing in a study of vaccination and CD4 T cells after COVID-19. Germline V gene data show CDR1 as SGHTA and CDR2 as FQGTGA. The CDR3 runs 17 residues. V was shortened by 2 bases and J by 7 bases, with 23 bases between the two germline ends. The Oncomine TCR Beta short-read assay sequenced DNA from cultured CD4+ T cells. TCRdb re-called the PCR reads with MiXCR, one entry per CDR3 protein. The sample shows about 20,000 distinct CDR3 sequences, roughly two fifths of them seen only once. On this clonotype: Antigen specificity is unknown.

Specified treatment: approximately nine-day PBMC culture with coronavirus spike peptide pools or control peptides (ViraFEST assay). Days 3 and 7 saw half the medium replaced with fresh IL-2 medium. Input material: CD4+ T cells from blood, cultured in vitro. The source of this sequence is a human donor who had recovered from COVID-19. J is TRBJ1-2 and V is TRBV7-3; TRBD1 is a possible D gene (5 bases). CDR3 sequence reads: CASSLQGGSGGVGGYTF. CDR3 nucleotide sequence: TGTGCCAGCAGCTTACAAGGAGGCAGTGGGGGGGTTGGTGGCTACACCTTC.